The 3 T cell receptor beta chains listed next were all sequenced from one sample in a study of blood T cells in healthy people across ages. Using a J-beta primer mix together with a sample-barcoded 5' primer, a second PCR was run for about 6 to 11 cycles. In TCRdb, the 5' RACE reads were re-called with MiXCR into one record per CDR3 protein. This table has approximately 700,000 distinct CDR3 sequences, about 32% appearing once. Source material: blood. All receptors come from a woman older than 75 in good health.

Details on this clonotype: Likely a read error: the CDR3 ends without its conserved phenylalanine or tryptophan. J is TRBJ2-1 and V is TRBV7-9; the match to TRBD2 covers 7 bases. Germline trimming cut 5 bases from V and 5 bases from J; bases unmatched to any gene: 9. Germline CDR1 SEHNR, CDR2 FQNEAQ (reference sequence). CDR3 length: 15 residues. CDR3 bases: TGTGCCAGCAGCATGGGAGGGGCCGGGGACAATGAGCAGTTCTCC. Translating it yields CASSMGGAGDNEQFS.

This clonotype was detected a few times. The chain links TRBV19 to TRBJ2-4; 7 nucleotides align to TRBD2. Germline CDR1 reads LNHDA; CDR2 reads SQIVND (reference sequence). CDR3 length: 15 residues. Trimming removed 7 bases from V and 7 bases from J; junction bases left unmatched: 13. The CDR3: CASTNRGTIGNIQYF. The CDR3 coding sequence is TGTGCCAGTACCAACCGCGGGACTATAGGGAACATTCAGTACTTC.

The chain is built from TRBV20-1 and TRBJ1-1; TRBD1 agrees at 7 bases. Germline V lookup: CDR1 DFQATT, CDR2 SNEGSKA (reference sequence). The CDR3 runs 14 residues. V lost 2 bases and J lost 0; bases outside the gene matches: 3. CDR3 in amino acids: CSARQGGVNTEAFF. In DNA form, the CDR3 reads TGCAGTGCTAGACAGGGGGGGGTGAACACTGAAGCTTTCTTT.